This T cell receptor beta chain was retrieved from a study of cytomegalovirus exposure and HLA in healthy donors. Broader study findings: A prior analysis recorded that most TCR beta V segments were productive about 90% or about 30% of the time.

V shed 3 bases and J 2 bases; nucleotides not matched to a gene: 3. Germline V lookup: CDR1 SGHRS, CDR2 YFSETQ. CDR3 size: 15 residues. PCR used 60 Vbeta primers and 13 Jbeta primers. Produced via immunoSEQ multiplex PCR; TCRdb's table is partial and in-frame only. The profile shows 150,000 to 200,000 clones, around 75% of them singletons. As for this clone: No antigen is known for it.

Sequencing input: PBMCs. The rearrangement uses TRBV5-1 and TRBJ1-4; 8 bases line up with TRBD1. This clonotype was obtained from a woman between 45 and 65 years old in good health and CMV-seronegative. This CDR3 reads CASSSDRATNEKLFF. CDR3 bases: TGCGCCAGCAGCTCGGACAGGGCGACTAATGAAAAACTGTTTTTT.